Presented here are 8 T cell receptor beta chains from one specimen sequenced in a study of PD-L1 blockade in urothelial cancer. The repertoire was sequenced with immunoSEQ multiplex PCR; TCRdb's copy has only in-frame clones and lacks some. Altogether some 39,000 clones are present, about 88% being singletons, with the ten largest covering 2.6%. Sample time point: peripheral blood 6 weeks after treatment start. Sequencing used PBMCs, obtained around atezolizumab (anti-PD-L1) treatment. These receptors originate from a man aged 70-80 years with urothelial cancer.

By sample share, this clone is medium-sized (0.01 to 0.1%). Here the CDR3 reads CASSLVADYGYTF. CDR3 coding DNA: TGTGCCAGCAGCTTAGTGGCGGACTATGGCTACACCTTC. This chain uses TRBV5-4 with TRBJ1-2; D unresolved. The CDR3 extends over 13 amino acids. CDR1 and CDR2 (germline): SGHNT, YYREEE (reference sequence). With 2 bases removed from V and 3 bases from J, the gap between germline ends came to 8 bases.

The gene calls are TRBV19 and TRBJ2-3; 7 nucleotides align to TRBD2. CDR1 LNHDA and CDR2 SQIVND come from the germline V gene (reference sequence). The CDR3 extends over 15 amino acids. V lost 3 bases, J lost 1 base, and 4 bases stayed unmatched. CDR3 nucleotides: TGTGCCAGTAGTATCGGGGGGTTCGGCACAGATACGCAGTATTTT. Residues: CASSIGGFGTDTQYF.

Turning to this clone: Other DNA sequences in this specimen translate into the identical CDR3. The chain links TRBV29-1 to TRBJ2-7, with 10 bases that match TRBD2. The V and J ends lost 3 bases and 5 bases, in that order; junction bases with no gene match: 1. This CDR3 comprises 12 residues. Germline CDR1 reads SQVTM; CDR2 reads ANQGSEA. CDR3 protein: CSVEGLANEQYF. The CDR3 DNA is TGCAGCGTTGAGGGACTAGCGAACGAGCAGTACTTC.

The chain joins TRBV27 to TRBJ1-2; D uncertain. This CDR3 comprises 12 residues. V was shortened by 5 bases and J by 4 bases, with 8 bases between the two germline ends. CDR1 and CDR2 from the germline V gene are MNHEY and SMNVEV (reference sequence). Here the CDR3 reads CASSATGYGYTF. As DNA, the CDR3 is TGTGCCAGCAGTGCCACTGGCTATGGCTACACCTTC.

The chain is built from TRBV20-1 and TRBJ1-1; no reliable D call. The V and J ends lost 3 bases and 8 bases respectively, with 10 bases between them. Germline CDR1 is DFQATT and CDR2 is SNEGSKA (reference sequence). The CDR3 contains 11 residues. DNA for the CDR3: TGCAGTGCTAGTGGTCGGTACGAAGCTTTCTTT. Its protein product is CSASGRYEAFF.

This chain uses TRBV6-6 with TRBJ1-3; D is unresolved. The CDR3 consists of 15 residues. Germline CDR1 MNHNY, CDR2 SVGAGI (reference sequence). V was trimmed by 0 bases and J by 0 bases, leaving 6 bases between them. In DNA form, the CDR3 reads TGTGCCAGCAGTTACTCACGAGGCTCTGGAAACACCATATATTTT. Amino acids: CASSYSRGSGNTIYF.

The V and J genes are TRBV5-6 and TRBJ2-2; D is possibly TRBD1 (5 bases). Germline V CDR1 and CDR2: SGHDT, YYEEEE. The CDR3 has 14 residues. Trimming stripped 0 bases from V and 5 bases from J, with 8 bases between. CDR3 nucleotides: TGTGCCAGCAGCTTGGGACAGACGACCGGGGAGCTGTTTTTT. Its protein product is CASSLGQTTGELFF.

The genes are TRBV11-2 and TRBJ2-1; 8 bases agree with TRBD1. The V and J ends lost 5 bases and 4 bases, in that order; junction bases with no gene match: 7. The length of the CDR3 is 15 residues. Germline V gene lookup returns CDR1 SGHAT and CDR2 FQNNGV. The chain's CDR3 is CASSREGQEYNEQFF. The CDR3 bases are TGTGCCAGCAGCCGAGAGGGACAGGAGTACAATGAGCAGTTCTTC. Full variable domain (rest looked up from reference TRBV11-2 and TRBJ2-1): EAGVAQSPRYKIIEKRQSVAFWCNPISGHATLYWYQQILGQGPKLLIQFQNNGVVDDSQLPKDRFSAERLKGVDSTLKIQPAKLEDSAVYLCASSREGQEYNEQFFGPGTRLTVL.